The 13 T cell receptor beta chains given below trace back to one sample, sequenced in a study of regulatory T cells in long-lasting Graves disease (TCRdb year 2021). The library relied on multiplex PCR. The sequencer listed for this sample is Illumina HiSeq 4000. iRepertoire HTBI primers and Arm-PCR amplification of CDR3 regions were used to construct TCR beta libraries. The public reads were reprocessed in TCRdb via fastp at Q25 and MiXCR, keeping in-frame beta chains. Each CDR3 protein gets just one entry, which takes the most common genes and DNA from the rows behind it. The sample contains hundreds of thousands of distinct CDR3 sequences, 15% to 20% of them found a single time. 18% of the sample goes to the ten largest clones. According to the study, the label for this sample's time point signals: newly diagnosed GD, antithyroid drugs for less than 3 months. RNA was extracted from PBMCs in TRIzol for both TCR sequencing and RNA sequencing.

These records were also assigned to another study, of T cells in Graves' hyperthyroidism and ophthalmopathy.

The sample consisted of peripheral blood mononuclear cells (PBMCs), taken at new diagnosis, from a patient treated with antithyroid drugs. Every receptor here comes from a woman under 40 with Graves disease. Donor details come from another sample of the same person, matched by shared clones.

Only a few counts were recorded for this clonotype. This chain uses TRBV20-1 with TRBJ2-7, with a tentative D call TRBD1 (7 bases). The CDR3 has 16 residues. Trimming removed 4 bases at V and 4 bases at J, with 23 bases between. Per the germline V gene, CDR1 is DFQATT and CDR2 is SNEGSKA (reference sequence). The CDR3 spells CSAIHGQEGPTYEQYF. CDR3 in DNA: TGCAGTGCTATTCACGGACAGGAGGGGCCAACTTACGAGCAGTACTTC.

This chain links TRBV6-1 with TRBJ1-4; 8 bases map to TRBD1. The V gene end was trimmed by 6 bases and the J gene end by 3 bases; junction bases not matched to a gene: 9. CDR3 length: 16 residues. The germline V gene encodes CDR1 MNHNS and CDR2 SASEGT. CDR3 bases: TGTGCCAGCAGCCGCAGACAGGGGATCTCTAATGAAAAACTGTTTTTT. It translates to CASSRRQGISNEKLFF.

The sample holds a few counts of this clonotype. The chain recombines TRBV6-1 with TRBJ1-4, with TRBD1 matching 8 bases. Looked up from germline, CDR1 is MNHNS and CDR2 is SASEGT. With V trimmed by 3 bases and J by 6 bases, 3 bases remained unmatched. The CDR3 has 14 residues. CDR3 nucleotide sequence: TGTGCCAGCAGTGACAGGGGGCAAGATGAAAAACTGTTTTTT. The encoded protein is CASSDRGQDEKLFF.

This clonotype occurred many times. The V gene is TRBV2, the J gene TRBJ1-2; D is perhaps TRBD1 (6 bases). The CDR3 is 12 amino acids. CDR1 is SNHLY and CDR2 is FYNNEI in the germline V gene. The V end was cut by 4 bases, the J end by 7 bases, with 10 bases between. In DNA, the CDR3 is TGTGCCAGCAGTGTCCAGGGGATTGGCTACACCTTC. Protein product: CASSVQGIGYTF.

The V and J genes are TRBV19 and TRBJ2-1, with a weak D call TRBD2 (6 bases). The CDR3 totals 15 residues. V lost 3 bases, J lost 2 bases, and 11 bases lay in between. The germline CDR1 and CDR2 sequences are LNHDA and SQIVND (reference sequence). In DNA form, the CDR3 reads TGTGCCAGTAGTATGACGGGAGTAACCTACAATGAGCAGTTCTTC. Translated: CASSMTGVTYNEQFF. The full variable domain, in which reference TRBV19 and TRBJ2-1 provide the parts outside the CDR3, is DGGITQSPKYLFRKEGQNVTLSCEQNLNHDAMYWYRQDPGQGLRLIYYSQIVNDFQKGDIAEGYSVSREKKESFPLTVTSAQKNPTAFYLCASSMTGVTYNEQFFGPGTRLTVL.

This clonotype was found many times. J is TRBJ2-1 and V is TRBV7-8; D perhaps matches TRBD2 (7 bases). The germline CDR1 and CDR2 sequences are SGHVS and FQNEAQ. CDR3 length: 17 residues. Trimming removed 5 bases at V and 9 bases at J, with 26 bases between. CDR3 protein: CASSTDLGGASLGEQFF. The CDR3 region has the DNA TGTGCCAGCAGCACCGACCTTGGGGGGGCTAGTTTGGGTGAGCAGTTCTTC.

CDR3 in amino acids: CASSQFGTSGRGSYEQYF. CDR3 coding DNA: TGTGCCAGCAGCCAATTCGGGACTAGCGGGAGGGGGTCCTACGAGCAGTACTTC. This chain joins TRBV3-1 and TRBJ2-7, with 16 bases that match TRBD2. This CDR3 has 18 residues. V was pared by 2 bases and J by 1 base, with 5 bases of the junction left unmatched. CDR1 is LGHDT, CDR2 YNNKEL, per germline (reference sequence).

This clonotype has at least ten counts. The V gene is TRBV19, the J gene TRBJ2-7; no definite D call. This CDR3 is built from 13 residues. Deletions cut 2 bases from V and 2 bases from J, with 7 bases between. Germline V CDR1 and CDR2: LNHDA, SQIVND (reference sequence). CDR3 amino acids: CASSISKTYEQYF. CDR3 nucleotide sequence: TGTGCCAGTAGTATATCCAAAACCTACGAGCAGTACTTC. Looking up the rest from reference TRBV19 and TRBJ2-7 gives the full variable domain: DGGITQSPKYLFRKEGQNVTLSCEQNLNHDAMYWYRQDPGQGLRLIYYSQIVNDFQKGDIAEGYSVSREKKESFPLTVTSAQKNPTAFYLCASSISKTYEQYFGPGTRLTVT.

Remarks on this clonotype: This may be a read error, as it is one base from a much larger clone. J is TRBJ2-7 and V is TRBV27; D unclear. The germline gives CDR1 MNHEY, CDR2 SMNVEV (reference sequence). V shed 0 bases and J shed 1 base, with 25 bases lying between them. The CDR3 has 20 amino acids. CDR3 in amino acids: CASSLSRSVMSSAGSYEQYF. As DNA, the CDR3 is TGTGCCAGCAGTTTATCGAGGTCAGTTATGTCGAGCGCCGGGTCCTACGAGCAGTACTTC.

This chain uses TRBV7-6 with TRBJ1-6; a weak D match, TRBD1 (6 bases). The CDR3 is made up of 18 amino acids. Trimming cost V 3 bases and J 0 bases, with 15 bases left between them. Germline CDR1 SGHVS, CDR2 FNYEAQ. CDR3 sequence reads: CASSLRSGDLSYNSPLHF. CDR3 bases: TGTGCCAGCAGCTTGCGGTCAGGGGACCTCTCCTATAATTCACCCCTCCACTTT.

This clonotype showed up many times. The chain uses TRBV20-1 and TRBJ2-7; D gene uncertain. The V gene lost 0 bases and the J gene lost 5 bases, with 17 bases spanning the gap. CDR3 size: 15 residues. The germline V gene encodes CDR1 DFQATT and CDR2 SNEGSKA (reference sequence). CDR3 in DNA: TGCAGTGCTAGAGAGGGCAGCCTTGCTTCGAACGAGCAGTACTTC. Protein: CSAREGSLASNEQYF.

Concerning this clonotype: The junction departs from germline at one end; a sequencing error may be responsible. The chain has TRBV11-2 and TRBJ2-7, with D maybe TRBD1 (6 bases). Germline V gene lookup returns CDR1 SGHAT and CDR2 FQNNGV. The CDR3 spans 15 residues. The CDR3 coding sequence is TGTGCCAACAGCGAGGGACAAGGGTTCCCCTACGAGCAGTACTTC. It specifies CANSEGQGFPYEQYF.

This clonotype was detected ten times or more. The rearrangement uses TRBV28 and TRBJ2-1; TRBD2 matches at 8 bases. The CDR3 covers 16 residues. V shed 1 base, J shed 6 bases, and the junction held 8 bases outside the gene matches. Germline CDR1 MDHEN, CDR2 SYDVKM. The CDR3 region is CASSLFIAGGGNEQFF. The CDR3 DNA reads as TGTGCCAGCAGTTTATTTATCGCGGGAGGAGGCAATGAGCAGTTCTTC.